Listed below are T cell receptor beta chains from one sample, sequenced in a study of early T cells in non-severe SARS-CoV-2 infection. TCRdb used MiXCR to reprocess the 5' RACE reads, holding one entry per CDR3 protein. The repertoire holds some 91,000 distinct CDR3 sequences, with just under 15% as singletons. The material sequenced was whole blood. These receptors came from an adult who was a healthcare worker with PCR-confirmed SARS-CoV-2 infection or an uninfected control (not recorded which). The CDR3 runs from the conserved cysteine through the conserved F or W. D genes are given only for firm matches. Not every row has a clone size; where given, it reads once, few, many or a size class.

clone size: .; D gene: .; V gene: TRBV28; J gene: TRBJ2-1; CDR3 protein: CASSLPRLRDSYNEQFF; CDR3 DNA: TGTGCCAGCAGTTTACCTCGTCTTCGAGACTCCTACAATGAGCAGTTCTTC
clone size: .; D gene: TRBD1; V gene: TRBV6-2/TRBV6-3; J gene: TRBJ2-5; CDR3 protein: CASSYHPDRGETQYF; CDR3 DNA: TGTGCCAGCAGTTATCATCCGGACAGGGGAGAGACCCAGTACTTC
clone size: .; D gene: TRBD2; V gene: TRBV7-9; J gene: TRBJ2-1; CDR3 protein: CASSLWASGRRHEQFF; CDR3 DNA: TGTGCCAGCAGCTTATGGGCTAGCGGGAGACGGCATGAGCAGTTCTTC
clone size: few; D gene: .; V gene: TRBV9; J gene: TRBJ2-3; CDR3 protein: CASSVSATDTQYF; CDR3 DNA: TGTGCCAGCAGCGTATCGGCCACAGATACGCAGTATTTT
clone size: .; D gene: TRBD1; V gene: TRBV6-6; J gene: TRBJ2-5; CDR3 protein: CASSPQGVGETQYF; CDR3 DNA: TGTGCCAGCAGCCCGCAGGGGGTCGGTGAGACCCAGTACTTC
clone size: few; D gene: .; V gene: TRBV28; J gene: TRBJ1-1; CDR3 protein: CASSPRRWGRTEAFF; CDR3 DNA: TGTGCCAGCAGTCCTCGTCGATGGGGGAGGACTGAAGCTTTCTTT
clone size: few; D gene: .; V gene: TRBV19; J gene: TRBJ1-5; CDR3 protein: CASSPHLTQGYNQPQHF; CDR3 DNA: TGTGCCAGTAGTCCTCACCTAACTCAGGGTTACAATCAGCCCCAGCATTTT
clone size: .; D gene: TRBD1; V gene: TRBV12-3/TRBV12-4; J gene: TRBJ1-5; CDR3 protein: CASSWGQGPQPLNQPQHF; CDR3 DNA: TGTGCCAGCAGTTGGGGACAGGGACCACAGCCTCTCAATCAGCCCCAGCATTTT
clone size: few; D gene: .; V gene: TRBV7-2; J gene: TRBJ2-5; CDR3 protein: CASSLASKETQYF; CDR3 DNA: TGTGCCAGCAGCTTAGCCTCAAAAGAGACCCAGTACTTC
clone size: .; D gene: .; V gene: TRBV7-2; J gene: TRBJ2-3; CDR3 protein: CASSPPSQDTQYF; CDR3 DNA: TGTGCCAGCAGCCCCCCCTCTCAAGATACGCAGTATTTT
clone size: few; D gene: TRBD1; V gene: TRBV6-2/TRBV6-3; J gene: TRBJ2-7; CDR3 protein: CASRVQGAREQYF; CDR3 DNA: TGTGCCAGCAGAGTTCAGGGGGCGCGGGAGCAGTACTTC
clone size: many; D gene: .; V gene: TRBV11-2; J gene: TRBJ2-7; CDR3 protein: CASGERAVNEQYF; CDR3 DNA: TGTGCCAGCGGGGAGCGGGCGGTTAACGAGCAGTACTTC
clone size: .; D gene: .; V gene: TRBV20-1; J gene: TRBJ1-3; CDR3 protein: CSARDYSLSGNTIYF; CDR3 DNA: TGCAGTGCTAGAGATTACAGCTTGTCTGGAAACACCATATATTTT
clone size: .; D gene: .; V gene: TRBV19; J gene: TRBJ2-1; CDR3 protein: CASRGTREQFF; CDR3 DNA: TGTGCCTCCAGGGGTACCCGGGAGCAGTTCTTC
clone size: few; D gene: .; V gene: TRBV11-2; J gene: TRBJ2-7; CDR3 protein: CASSLVRAKYYEQYF; CDR3 DNA: TGTGCCAGCAGCTTAGTGCGGGCGAAGTACTACGAGCAGTACTTC
clone size: .; D gene: .; V gene: TRBV12-3/TRBV12-4; J gene: TRBJ2-7; CDR3 protein: CASRPDGSYEQYF; CDR3 DNA: TGTGCCAGCAGACCCGACGGCTCCTACGAGCAGTACTTC
clone size: few; D gene: .; V gene: TRBV6-5; J gene: TRBJ2-2; CDR3 protein: CASNKGAGELFF; CDR3 DNA: TGTGCCAGTAACAAGGGGGCCGGGGAGCTGTTTTTT
clone size: .; D gene: .; V gene: TRBV9; J gene: TRBJ1-2; CDR3 protein: CASSLSGHSYGYTF; CDR3 DNA: TGTGCCAGCAGCTTGTCGGGACATTCGTATGGCTACACCTTC
clone size: .; D gene: .; V gene: TRBV6-4; J gene: TRBJ2-7; CDR3 protein: CASSNREIPPYYEQYF; CDR3 DNA: TGTGCCAGCAGTAATCGGGAAATTCCGCCATACTACGAGCAGTACTTC